This is a list of T cell receptor beta chains from one sample in a study of monozygotic twins with inflammatory bowel disease. TCRdb re-called the 5' RACE reads, yielding one record per CDR3 amino acid sequence without DNA. Its table lists roughly 300,000 distinct CDR3 sequences. The specimen was blood. These receptors were collected from a human donor with ulcerative colitis or Crohn's disease, or a healthy co-twin of an affected twin (not recorded which). Both conserved end residues are part of each CDR3. Each record gives: V gene, J gene, CDR3 protein.

V: TRBV4-3; J: TRBJ2-7; CDR3: CASSQAAGYEQYF
V: TRBV12-3/TRBV12-4; J: TRBJ1-6; CDR3: CASSPRQRNNSPLHF
V: TRBV20-1; J: TRBJ2-2; CDR3: CSAPLASLPGELFF
V: TRBV11-2; J: TRBJ1-1; CDR3: CASSSPAGQINIGTEAFF
V: TRBV19; J: TRBJ2-2; CDR3: CASSIFRGSGELFF
V: TRBV29-1; J: TRBJ1-1; CDR3: CSVGKGRRTEAFF
V: TRBV6-1; J: TRBJ2-1; CDR3: CASERSPGTSGSNEQFF
V: TRBV28; J: TRBJ2-1; CDR3: CASSTRLARHYNEQFF
V: TRBV11-2; J: TRBJ1-1; CDR3: CASNQGQGWDTEAFF
V: TRBV6-2/TRBV6-3; J: TRBJ2-3; CDR3: CASASDRNTDTQYF
V: TRBV20-1; J: TRBJ2-3; CDR3: CSAKQRTPERTDTQYF
V: TRBV19; J: TRBJ1-5; CDR3: CASTRRDNQPQHF
V: TRBV5-1; J: TRBJ2-3; CDR3: CASSLGTASSTDTQYF
V: TRBV7-2; J: TRBJ2-3; CDR3: CASSLRLPGPRAYFGTDTQYF
V: TRBV14; J: TRBJ1-2; CDR3: CASSQGPGYTF
V: TRBV27; J: TRBJ2-7; CDR3: CASSFQRSYEQYF
V: TRBV29-1; J: TRBJ1-1; CDR3: CSVRGGNTEAFF
V: TRBV7-2; J: TRBJ1-5; CDR3: CASSLAKGEGNQPQHF
V: TRBV5-1; J: TRBJ2-2; CDR3: CASRRVVDTGELFF
V: TRBV5-1; J: TRBJ1-2; CDR3: CASSLESGRAGYTF